This TCR beta chain was identified during a study of T cell responses to AZD1222 COVID-19 vaccine. Assay: immunoSEQ multiplex PCR; the TCRdb copy retains only in-frame clones and omits some. There are some 120,000 clones in the sample; 85% to 90% occur only once, and about 27% lies in the top ten. The germline V gene encodes CDR1 GTSNPN and CDR2 SVGIG (reference sequence). CDR3 size: 13 residues. The germline V and J ends were trimmed by 2 bases and 3 bases, with 8 bases remaining between them. This TCR came from an adult in good health. Source: peripheral blood, taken on day 0 of AZD1222 vaccination. The rearrangement links TRBV30 to TRBJ1-5, with unresolved D. The CDR3 is CAWSWAVNQPQHF. The CDR3 coding sequence is TGTGCCTGGAGTTGGGCAGTCAATCAGCCCCAGCATTTT.